What follows is one TCR beta chain and its context. This clone occurred a few times. There is no known antigen for this receptor. Base qualities are missing; no much larger clone stands one base away. This entry is derived from a study of a mutant IDH1 vaccine in newly diagnosed glioma (dated by TCRdb to the early 2020s). Regarding the research as a whole: Across visits V03 through V10, patients got a total of eight vaccinations, given in weeks 1, 3, 5, 7, 11, 15, 19 and 23. Vaccination began 4-6 weeks after radiotherapy alone, or alongside temozolomide cycles in the chemotherapy-containing groups. Prior to enrollment, patients had been given standard therapy consisting of radiotherapy alone, temozolomide alone, or radiochemotherapy with temozolomide, with the combination given to most patients. Of the 30 to 35 treated patients, 62.5% were male and 37.5% were female, and a mean age of approximately 40 years was recorded. Peripheral blood was collected at six visits: V03 (baseline), V05, V07, V10, V12 and V13. Longitudinal TCRB deep sequencing was performed for fewer than 30 treated patients wherever samples were available for exploratory analyses. The research as a whole found: Pseudoprogression seemed to be unrelated to changes in the top peripheral T cell clonotypes found by TCRB sequencing. The authors noted that analyses of patient blood samples could not be reproduced because of sample limitations. Across multiple MHC alleles, vaccine-induced immune responses were seen in 90% to 95% of patients. Availability determined which PBMC samples were chosen for TCRB deep sequencing.

The sample's time point, from its label and the paper: week 5, during vaccination. A 20-mer mutant IDH1 peptide at 300 micrograms in Montanide made up each vaccine dose, which was injected subcutaneously together with topical imiquimod. Donors had newly diagnosed WHO grade 3 or 4 IDH1-mutant astrocytomas with loss of nuclear ATRX. The samples were drawn from NOA16, a multicentre, single-arm, open-label phase I trial in Germany that tested a mutant IDH1 peptide vaccine in humans for the first time. The DNeasy Blood and Tissue Kit was used to extract genomic DNA from EDTA blood for TCRB sequencing. Libraries were prepared through the immunoSEQ multiplex PCR assay. Rearranged TCR beta chain sequences were amplified with the hsTCRB Kit following the manufacturer's protocol. Sequencing of TCRB libraries was carried out on an Illumina MiSeq. Per the original workflow: The proprietary platform of the kit vendor was used for demultiplexing, trimming and gene mapping. The table comes from immuneACCESS by way of TCRdb, which keeps in-frame sequences with V and J called. Part of the clones is missing from these tables; in studies checked, under half for an unresolved V gene and the rest for unknown reasons. V and J calls and clone size come straight from that table; D and trimming were deduced from the DNA. The sample profile shows 25,000 or so clones; around four fifths of them were found once. Together, the top ten hold 6.5% to 7.5% of the sample.

This sequence originates from a man aged 35 to 55 with glioma. Some clones in this sample may be carry-over from other donors' samples. The material was PBMCs, obtained from a glioma patient whose treatment included an IDH1 peptide vaccine.

The base sequence is TGTGCCATCAGTGAAGGGGAGGCGTGGACTGAAGCTTTCTTT. This encodes CAISEGEAWTEAFF. The chain is assembled from TRBV10-3 and TRBJ1-1; a tentative D call is TRBD1 (5 bases match). V loses 3 bases, J loses 5 bases, and the germline ends lie 13 bases apart. Taken from cysteine to phenylalanine, the CDR3 has 14 residues. Only the CDR3 region is kept as DNA, spanning 42 bases read in frame from base 1. The CDR1 and CDR2 encoded by the germline V gene are ENHRY and SYGVKD.